This T cell receptor (beta chain) derives from a study of siplizumab effects on memory and regulatory T cells. TCRdb's table, derived via immunoSEQ multiplex PCR, lists solely in-frame clones and lacks some. The table lists some 100,000 clones, approximately 96% of them singletons. J gave up 2 bases and V 6 bases, and 6 bases lay outside the gene matches. Germline CDR1 is MNHEY and CDR2 is SVGAGI. The CDR3 has 14 residues. This clonotype was sampled from a human donor in good health. The J gene is TRBJ1-1, the V gene TRBV6-5; 7 nucleotides line up with TRBD1. Specimen: naive CD4+ T cells sorted from blood. CDR3 residues: CASRGGQFNTEAFF. The CDR3, as DNA: TGTGCCAGCAGGGGGGGACAGTTCAACACTGAAGCTTTCTTT.